Included here is one T cell receptor beta chain sequence, with context. What it binds is not known. Method: immunoSEQ multiplex PCR; TCRdb's copy keeps in-frame clones and lacks some. This table holds more than 85,000 clones, roughly 89% found once. The data originate from a study of OX40 agonist ivuxolimab in advanced cancers. Background on the study: Mean age around 60 years, range roughly 23 to 79; about 81% male. General study points: The mean number of expanded clones was higher in CD8+ T cells than in CD4+.

The length of the CDR3 is 17 residues. Trimming cost V 1 base and J 0 bases, with 15 bases left between them. From germline, CDR1 is LGHNT and CDR2 FRNRAP. Baseline, cycle 4 day 1, and cycle 7 day 1 were the blood sampling points. The origin of this receptor is an adult with an advanced solid tumor such as melanoma, head and neck, liver or kidney cancer. The starting material was CD4+ or CD8+ T cells sorted from blood, obtained in a trial of the OX40 agonist ivuxolimab. V and J are TRBV12-5 and TRBJ1-1; D is unresolved. In DNA form, the CDR3 reads TGTGCTAGTGGTTTGGCCCTGGACCGTGACATGAACACTGAAGCTTTCTTT. It codes for CASGLALDRDMNTEAFF.